This T cell receptor beta chain stems from a study of T cell responses to AZD1222 COVID-19 vaccine. About the study: Second-dose schedules of about 4 or about 12 weeks were combined. The study's findings and limits: Most donors were white British, females outnumbered males, and clonal diversity was possibly underestimated. Regions 160-218 and 743-854 dominated among vaccine-associated CD4 TCRs spanning spike. Seropositive AZD1222 recipients at baseline numbered only 5 to 7.

As to this clone: What it binds is not known.

The method was immunoSEQ multiplex PCR; TCRdb's version includes in-frame clones alone and lacks a portion of them. The sample has roughly 100,000 clones, almost 85% seen once; the top ten hold 17%. Germline loops: CDR1 SGHAT, CDR2 FQNNGV. The trim removed 3 bases at V and 8 bases at J, leaving 6 bases unmatched. This CDR3 is built from 15 residues. Sequenced here: peripheral blood, sampled on day 0 of AZD1222 vaccination. The chain uses TRBV11-2 and TRBJ2-1, with 11 bases aligning to TRBD2. The TCR originated in an adult in good health. The CDR3 coding sequence is TGTGCCAGCAGCTTTATACTAGCGGGAGAAGATGAGCAGTTCTTC. Translating it yields CASSFILAGEDEQFF.